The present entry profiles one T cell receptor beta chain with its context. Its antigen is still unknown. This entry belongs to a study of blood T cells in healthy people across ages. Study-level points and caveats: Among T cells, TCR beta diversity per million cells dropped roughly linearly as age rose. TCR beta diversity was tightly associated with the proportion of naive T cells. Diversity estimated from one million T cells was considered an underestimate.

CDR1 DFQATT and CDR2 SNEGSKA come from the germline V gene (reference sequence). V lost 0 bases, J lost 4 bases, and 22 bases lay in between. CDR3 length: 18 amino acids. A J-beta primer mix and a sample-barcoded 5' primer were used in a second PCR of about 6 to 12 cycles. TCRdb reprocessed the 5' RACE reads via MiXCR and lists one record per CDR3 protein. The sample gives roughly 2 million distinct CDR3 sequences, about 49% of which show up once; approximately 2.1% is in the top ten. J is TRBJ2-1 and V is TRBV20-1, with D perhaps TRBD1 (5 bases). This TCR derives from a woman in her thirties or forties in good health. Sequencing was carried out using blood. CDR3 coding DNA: TGCAGTGCTAGAGATCCCACGACAAGGGGTTTCGGGTACAATGAGCAGTTCTTC. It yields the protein CSARDPTTRGFGYNEQFF.